These T cell receptor beta chains were read from a single sample in a study of T cells after yellow fever vaccination. One entry per CDR3 protein results from TCRdb running MiXCR on the 5' RACE reads. In the table there are some 240,000 distinct CDR3 sequences, 5.2% of which are singletons. The sequences come from CD4+ T cells sorted from PBMCs, collected on the day of the yellow fever booster vaccination. Receptors originate from a man in his late teens or twenties who received the YFV17D yellow fever vaccine. Each CDR3 is given with its conserved first and last residue. The D gene is left open where the match is weak. Expanded clones are given a class, and other clones once, few, many or no size at all.

abundance: NA; d_gene: NA; v_gene: TRBV12-3/TRBV12-4; j_gene: TRBJ1-1; CDR3aa: CASSFATNPDNTEAFF; CDR3nt: TGTGCCAGCAGTTTCGCGACCAATCCCGATAACACTGAAGCTTTCTTT
abundance: few; d_gene: NA; v_gene: TRBV7-8; j_gene: TRBJ1-1; CDR3aa: CASSFPWNTEAFF; CDR3nt: TGTGCCAGCAGCTTTCCCTGGAACACTGAAGCTTTCTTT
abundance: NA; d_gene: NA; v_gene: TRBV7-9; j_gene: TRBJ1-2; CDR3aa: CASSFPAQGDYGYTF; CDR3nt: TGTGCCAGCAGCTTCCCAGCCCAGGGAGACTATGGCTACACCTTC
abundance: few; d_gene: NA; v_gene: TRBV19; j_gene: TRBJ1-1; CDR3aa: CASRPLGGRTEAFF; CDR3nt: TGTGCCAGTAGACCCCTAGGGGGGCGGACTGAAGCTTTCTTT
abundance: NA; d_gene: NA; v_gene: TRBV7-6; j_gene: TRBJ1-4; CDR3aa: CASSSQGLNEKLFF; CDR3nt: TGTGCCAGCAGCTCACAGGGTCTGAATGAAAAACTGTTTTTT
abundance: many; d_gene: TRBD1; v_gene: TRBV7-2; j_gene: TRBJ1-3; CDR3aa: CASSLVQAGGGNTIYF; CDR3nt: TGTGCCAGCAGCTTAGTGCAGGCAGGGGGTGGAAACACCATATATTTT
abundance: NA; d_gene: TRBD2; v_gene: TRBV5-6; j_gene: TRBJ2-3; CDR3aa: CASSPSGGRDTDTQYF; CDR3nt: TGTGCCAGCAGCCCTAGCGGGGGGCGGGACACAGATACGCAGTATTTT
abundance: NA; d_gene: NA; v_gene: TRBV12-3/TRBV12-4; j_gene: TRBJ1-2; CDR3aa: CASRPWDRDGYTF; CDR3nt: TGTGCCAGCAGGCCCTGGGACCGAGATGGCTACACCTTC
abundance: few; d_gene: TRBD1; v_gene: TRBV4-2; j_gene: TRBJ1-2; CDR3aa: CASSQDQGQPNYGYTF; CDR3nt: TGTGCCAGCAGCCAAGATCAGGGACAGCCTAACTATGGCTACACCTTC
abundance: NA; d_gene: NA; v_gene: TRBV5-6; j_gene: TRBJ1-5; CDR3aa: CASSSAQEINQPQHF; CDR3nt: TGTGCCAGCAGTTCCGCGCAGGAGATCAATCAGCCCCAGCATTTT
abundance: NA; d_gene: TRBD1; v_gene: TRBV4-2; j_gene: TRBJ1-2; CDR3aa: CASSLATGAGYGYTF; CDR3nt: TGTGCCAGCAGCCTCGCTACAGGGGCGGGCTATGGCTACACCTTC
abundance: few; d_gene: TRBD1; v_gene: TRBV7-9; j_gene: TRBJ2-5; CDR3aa: CASSLGDRGRKETQYF; CDR3nt: TGTGCCAGCAGCTTAGGGGACAGGGGGCGCAAAGAGACCCAGTACTTC
abundance: NA; d_gene: TRBD2; v_gene: TRBV7-3; j_gene: TRBJ2-2; CDR3aa: CASSFSTSGGRPGELFF; CDR3nt: TGTGCCAGCAGCTTTTCGACTAGCGGGGGGCGACCCGGGGAGCTGTTTTTT
abundance: many; d_gene: NA; v_gene: TRBV18; j_gene: TRBJ2-1; CDR3aa: CASSPQGSHNEQFF; CDR3nt: TGTGCCAGCTCACCCCAGGGAAGCCACAATGAGCAGTTCTTC
abundance: few; d_gene: NA; v_gene: TRBV7-3; j_gene: TRBJ1-1; CDR3aa: CASSLTGPNTEAFF; CDR3nt: TGTGCCAGCAGCTTAACTGGGCCCAACACTGAAGCTTTCTTT
abundance: many; d_gene: NA; v_gene: TRBV7-2; j_gene: TRBJ1-5; CDR3aa: CASSLRRGQPQHF; CDR3nt: TGTGCCAGCAGCTTACGCCGAGGTCAGCCCCAGCATTTT
abundance: few; d_gene: NA; v_gene: TRBV9; j_gene: TRBJ2-5; CDR3aa: CASSVGAEETQYF; CDR3nt: TGTGCCAGCAGCGTAGGGGCGGAAGAGACCCAGTACTTC
abundance: few; d_gene: NA; v_gene: TRBV12-3/TRBV12-4; j_gene: TRBJ1-4; CDR3aa: CASSLSRTNEKLFF; CDR3nt: TGTGCCAGCAGTTTATCGAGGACTAATGAAAAACTGTTTTTT
abundance: few; d_gene: TRBD1; v_gene: TRBV12-3/TRBV12-4; j_gene: TRBJ1-5; CDR3aa: CASSSYRGRPNQPQHF; CDR3nt: TGTGCCAGCAGTTCCTACAGGGGCCGACCAAATCAGCCCCAGCATTTT
abundance: many; d_gene: NA; v_gene: TRBV5-1; j_gene: TRBJ1-1; CDR3aa: CASSSSFSRMNTEAFF; CDR3nt: TGCGCCAGCAGCTCCTCGTTTAGCCGGATGAACACTGAAGCTTTCTTT
abundance: NA; d_gene: TRBD1; v_gene: TRBV6-5; j_gene: TRBJ1-2; CDR3aa: CASSYGTGVYGYTF; CDR3nt: TGTGCCAGCAGTTACGGTACAGGGGTTTATGGCTACACCTTC
abundance: many; d_gene: NA; v_gene: TRBV7-2; j_gene: TRBJ2-1; CDR3aa: CASSYGRRLNEQFF; CDR3nt: TGTGCCAGCAGCTATGGGAGGCGCCTCAATGAGCAGTTCTTC
abundance: many; d_gene: TRBD1; v_gene: TRBV5-1; j_gene: TRBJ2-3; CDR3aa: CAMDRGYTDTQYF; CDR3nt: TGCGCCATGGACAGGGGATACACAGATACGCAGTATTTT
abundance: few; d_gene: NA; v_gene: TRBV6-2/TRBV6-3; j_gene: TRBJ2-3; CDR3aa: CASRSLRTDTQYF; CDR3nt: TGTGCCAGCAGAAGTCTCCGCACAGATACGCAGTATTTT
abundance: NA; d_gene: NA; v_gene: TRBV24-1; j_gene: TRBJ2-5; CDR3aa: CATSDRSLGGETQYF; CDR3nt: TGTGCCACCAGTGATCGGTCGCTCGGGGGAGAGACCCAGTACTTC
abundance: NA; d_gene: NA; v_gene: TRBV2; j_gene: TRBJ2-3; CDR3aa: CASSRGRRTDTQYF; CDR3nt: TGTGCCAGTAGCAGGGGGAGGAGAACAGATACGCAGTATTTT
abundance: many; d_gene: NA; v_gene: TRBV18; j_gene: TRBJ2-5; CDR3aa: CASSRSTQETQYF; CDR3nt: TGTGCCAGCTCGCGATCCACGCAAGAGACCCAGTACTTC
abundance: many; d_gene: TRBD1; v_gene: TRBV29-1; j_gene: TRBJ2-7; CDR3aa: CSVEQGVLREQYF; CDR3nt: TGCAGCGTCGAACAGGGGGTATTGAGGGAGCAGTACTTC
abundance: NA; d_gene: NA; v_gene: TRBV6-5; j_gene: TRBJ1-1; CDR3aa: CASSYYSVGTEAFF; CDR3nt: TGTGCCAGCAGTTACTATTCGGTGGGCACTGAAGCTTTCTTT
abundance: NA; d_gene: TRBD2; v_gene: TRBV20-1; j_gene: TRBJ2-7; CDR3aa: CSARDLAGGHEQYF; CDR3nt: TGCAGTGCTAGAGATCTAGCGGGGGGGCACGAGCAGTACTTC
abundance: NA; d_gene: NA; v_gene: TRBV7-2; j_gene: TRBJ1-6; CDR3aa: CASSLEHRPGLALHF; CDR3nt: TGTGCCAGCAGCTTAGAACACAGGCCGGGCTTAGCCCTCCACTTT
abundance: NA; d_gene: NA; v_gene: TRBV5-1; j_gene: TRBJ2-3; CDR3aa: CASSLRDNTDTQYF; CDR3nt: TGCGCCAGCAGCTTGAGGGACAACACAGATACGCAGTATTTT
abundance: many; d_gene: TRBD1; v_gene: TRBV30; j_gene: TRBJ2-7; CDR3aa: CAWKGDREGAYEQYF; CDR3nt: TGTGCCTGGAAGGGGGACAGGGAGGGGGCCTACGAGCAGTACTTC
abundance: NA; d_gene: TRBD1; v_gene: TRBV5-1; j_gene: TRBJ1-5; CDR3aa: CASSLEARGGNQPQHF; CDR3nt: TGCGCCAGCAGCTTGGAGGCCAGGGGGGGTAATCAGCCCCAGCATTTT
abundance: NA; d_gene: NA; v_gene: TRBV5-1; j_gene: TRBJ2-7; CDR3aa: CASSSGDRPYEQYF; CDR3nt: TGCGCCAGCAGCTCAGGCGACAGACCCTACGAGCAGTACTTC
abundance: many; d_gene: TRBD1; v_gene: TRBV7-2; j_gene: TRBJ2-7; CDR3aa: CASSPATGDQYF; CDR3nt: TGTGCCAGCAGCCCCGCGACAGGGGATCAGTACTTC
abundance: NA; d_gene: NA; v_gene: TRBV18; j_gene: TRBJ2-6; CDR3aa: CASHGGSGANVLTF; CDR3nt: TGTGCCAGCCATGGGGGGTCTGGGGCCAACGTCCTGACTTTC
abundance: many; d_gene: TRBD1; v_gene: TRBV9; j_gene: TRBJ2-1; CDR3aa: CASSVGTGNNEQFF; CDR3nt: TGTGCCAGCAGCGTAGGGACAGGCAACAATGAGCAGTTCTTC
abundance: few; d_gene: TRBD2; v_gene: TRBV20-1; j_gene: TRBJ2-3; CDR3aa: CSARDGRGGLNTQYF; CDR3nt: TGCAGTGCTAGAGATGGGCGGGGGGGCCTGAATACGCAGTATTTT
abundance: many; d_gene: NA; v_gene: TRBV5-4; j_gene: TRBJ2-7; CDR3aa: CASSLGSPPLSYEQYF; CDR3nt: TGTGCCAGCAGCTTGGGTAGCCCCCCACTCTCCTACGAGCAGTACTTC
abundance: NA; d_gene: NA; v_gene: TRBV5-1; j_gene: TRBJ2-3; CDR3aa: CASSLANGRGDTQYF; CDR3nt: TGCGCCAGCAGCTTGGCGAACGGACGCGGAGATACGCAGTATTTT
abundance: few; d_gene: TRBD2; v_gene: TRBV7-3; j_gene: TRBJ2-2; CDR3aa: CASSPGLSNTGELFF; CDR3nt: TGTGCCAGCAGCCCGGGACTATCGAACACCGGGGAGCTGTTTTTT
abundance: few; d_gene: NA; v_gene: TRBV9; j_gene: TRBJ1-5; CDR3aa: CASSAGVGQPQHF; CDR3nt: TGTGCCAGCAGCGCAGGGGTAGGCCAGCCCCAGCATTTT
abundance: NA; d_gene: TRBD1; v_gene: TRBV5-1; j_gene: TRBJ2-3; CDR3aa: CASSAGQGNTDTQYF; CDR3nt: TGCGCCAGCAGCGCGGGACAGGGTAACACAGATACGCAGTATTTT
abundance: NA; d_gene: TRBD1; v_gene: TRBV19; j_gene: TRBJ2-3; CDR3aa: CASTPTGSTDTQYF; CDR3nt: TGTGCCAGTACCCCGACAGGGAGCACAGATACGCAGTATTTT
abundance: NA; d_gene: NA; v_gene: TRBV11-2; j_gene: TRBJ2-2; CDR3aa: CASSLAASSGELFF; CDR3nt: TGTGCCAGCAGCTTAGCGGCGTCGTCCGGGGAGCTGTTTTTT
abundance: few; d_gene: NA; v_gene: TRBV10-2; j_gene: TRBJ2-6; CDR3aa: CASSASGGANVLTF; CDR3nt: TGCGCCAGCAGTGCTTCTGGGGGGGCCAACGTCCTGACTTTC
abundance: few; d_gene: TRBD1; v_gene: TRBV27; j_gene: TRBJ1-1; CDR3aa: CASILQGLAFF; CDR3nt: TGTGCCAGCATCCTACAGGGGCTGGCTTTCTTT
abundance: few; d_gene: NA; v_gene: TRBV7-2; j_gene: TRBJ1-5; CDR3aa: CASSEQGSGQPQHF; CDR3nt: TGTGCCAGCAGCGAACAGGGTAGTGGTCAGCCCCAGCATTTT
abundance: few; d_gene: TRBD1; v_gene: TRBV18; j_gene: TRBJ1-1; CDR3aa: CASSPQTGPNTEAFF; CDR3nt: TGTGCCAGCTCACCACAGACAGGGCCTAACACTGAAGCTTTCTTT
abundance: few; d_gene: NA; v_gene: TRBV6-5; j_gene: TRBJ1-2; CDR3aa: CASSYSRFGVNRGYTF; CDR3nt: TGTGCCAGCAGTTACTCGAGATTCGGGGTTAATCGGGGCTACACCTTC
abundance: many; d_gene: NA; v_gene: TRBV4-1; j_gene: TRBJ1-1; CDR3aa: CASRDFGTEAFF; CDR3nt: TGCGCCAGCAGGGATTTCGGCACTGAAGCTTTCTTT
abundance: NA; d_gene: NA; v_gene: TRBV20-1; j_gene: TRBJ2-7; CDR3aa: CSANTGSVSEQYF; CDR3nt: TGCAGTGCTAATACAGGGTCGGTTAGCGAGCAGTACTTC
abundance: few; d_gene: NA; v_gene: TRBV6-2/TRBV6-3; j_gene: TRBJ1-1; CDR3aa: CASSYLVSNTEAFF; CDR3nt: TGTGCCAGCAGTTACCTAGTATCGAACACTGAAGCTTTCTTT
abundance: many; d_gene: NA; v_gene: TRBV7-3; j_gene: TRBJ1-1; CDR3aa: CASSLLQGTEAFF; CDR3nt: TGTGCCAGCAGCTTACTCCAGGGGACTGAAGCTTTCTTT